Each of the 24 T cell receptor beta chains below was sequenced from the same sample in a study of shared clonotypes between healthy human individuals. CD45RO-negative, CCR7-positively selected cells formed the naive CD8 fraction, excluding terminally differentiated effector memory CD45RA+ cells. Using immunoSEQ multiplex PCR, the repertoire was profiled, and TCRdb retains in-frame clones only, with some absent. The sample records about 2.1 million clones, around 95% being singletons. The sequencing input was naive CD8+ T cells from PBMCs. The origin of the receptors is a man younger than 35 in good health. Some clones in this sample may be carry-over from other donors' samples.

V is TRBV6-1 and J is TRBJ1-1, with D hard to call. Per germline, CDR1 MNHNS and CDR2 SASEGT. The CDR3 totals 15 residues. Deletions cut 4 bases from V and 1 base from J, with 13 bases between. The CDR3: CASSGSQLSNTEAFF. The CDR3 DNA is TGTGCCAGCAGTGGGTCGCAGCTCTCGAACACTGAAGCTTTCTTT.

The V gene is TRBV5-8, the J gene TRBJ2-1; tentative D call: TRBD2 (6 bases). The CDR3 runs 15 residues. Germline V gives CDR1 SGHTS, CDR2 YDEGEE. V was clipped by 0 bases and J by 7 bases, with 14 bases between them. The CDR3 sequence: CASSLAPTSRNEQFF. CDR3 sequence (DNA): TGTGCCAGCAGCTTGGCCCCGACTAGTCGTAATGAGCAGTTCTTC.

The chain carries TRBV2 and TRBJ2-7, with D possibly being TRBD2 (5 bases). The CDR3 spans 14 residues. Germline V CDR1 and CDR2: SNHLY, FYNNEI. Trimming took 6 bases from V and 2 from J, leaving 14 bases between them. The CDR3 coding sequence is TGTGCCAGCAGCGCGACTATCTCCGCCTACGAGCAGTACTTC. This sequence encodes CASSATISAYEQYF.

A note on this clone: Different DNA sequences within this sample yield the same CDR3. The chain carries TRBV19 and TRBJ2-7; D is ambiguous. CDR3 length: 13 residues. Germline V CDR1 and CDR2: LNHDA, SQIVND (reference sequence). V was trimmed by 4 bases and J by 2 bases, leaving 9 bases between them. CDR3 loop: CASSSRQTYEQYF. Here the CDR3 DNA reads TGTGCCAGTAGTAGCCGGCAGACCTACGAGCAGTACTTC.

The chain employs TRBV27 and TRBJ2-7, with 13 bases that match TRBD2. This CDR3 is 18 amino acids long. Trimming removed 4 bases from V and 6 bases from J; junction bases left unmatched: 15. Germline lookup yields CDR1 MNHEY and CDR2 SMNVEV (reference sequence). This CDR3 reads CASSSSLLLAGGQSEQYF. CDR3 DNA: TGTGCCAGCAGTTCCTCCTTGCTACTAGCGGGAGGGCAATCCGAGCAGTACTTC.

The chain combines TRBV6-1 with TRBJ1-1; possible D gene TRBD1, 6 bases. The CDR3 runs 18 residues. V was cut by 1 base and J by 1 base, with 19 bases left in between. Germline V lookup: CDR1 MNHNS, CDR2 SASEGT. CDR3 region: CASSEGVSGWGPNTEAFF. For the CDR3, the DNA is TGTGCCAGCAGTGAAGGTGTCAGTGGGTGGGGGCCGAACACTGAAGCTTTCTTT.

This chain joins TRBV19 and TRBJ2-7; no reliable D call. The CDR3 spans 13 residues. Germline V gene lookup returns CDR1 LNHDA and CDR2 SQIVND (reference sequence). Between the trimmed V and J ends, which lost 3 bases and 3 bases, there was a span of 9 bases. This CDR3 is CASSILADYEQYF. In DNA form, the CDR3 reads TGTGCCAGTAGTATTCTGGCGGACTACGAGCAGTACTTC.

This chain links TRBV10-3 with TRBJ2-7, with 7 bases that match TRBD1. The CDR3 totals 14 residues. Germline CDR1 reads ENHRY; CDR2 reads SYGVKD. V lost 10 bases to trimming and J lost 0 bases; unmatched junction nucleotides: 9. This CDR3 reads CATLDRDRSYEQYF. In nucleotides, the CDR3 is TGTGCCACCTTAGACAGGGACCGCTCCTACGAGCAGTACTTC.

This chain links TRBV27 with TRBJ2-3; D possibly corresponds to TRBD2 (5 bases). Germline CDR1 MNHEY, CDR2 SMNVEV (reference sequence). The CDR3 has 18 residues. Trimming took off 2 bases at V and 1 base at J, with 19 bases between the two ends. CDR3 bases: TGTGCCAGCAGTTTAGGGAGTTCCACCCTCTTCCGCACAGATACGCAGTATTTT. Translating gives CASSLGSSTLFRTDTQYF.

In regard to this clone: The identical CDR3 is also encoded by other nucleotide sequences in the sample. This chain connects TRBV27 to TRBJ1-5; D not certain. This CDR3 spans 15 amino acids. Germline values: CDR1 MNHEY, CDR2 SMNVEV (reference sequence). The V gene lost 5 bases and the J gene lost 1 base, with 12 bases spanning the gap. The CDR3 DNA reads as TGTGCCAGCAGTCCGGGCCTGGGAAGCAATCAGCCCCAGCATTTT. Translated, it gives CASSPGLGSNQPQHF.

The gene calls are TRBV28 and TRBJ1-1, with D possibly matching TRBD1 (6 bases). CDR3 length equals 15 residues. V lost 6 bases and J 1 base, leaving 15 bases between the germline ends. CDR1 and CDR2 (germline): MDHEN, SYDVKM. The CDR3 protein is CASRPHRVPNTEAFF. The CDR3 bases are TGTGCCAGCAGACCACACAGGGTTCCGAACACTGAAGCTTTCTTT.

The chain is built from TRBV30 and TRBJ2-7; D call uncertain. CDR1 GTSNPN and CDR2 SVGIG come from the germline V gene (reference sequence). The V gene lost 0 bases and the J gene lost 3 bases, with 12 bases spanning the gap. The CDR3 is made up of 14 amino acids. The CDR3 coding sequence is TGTGCCTGGAGTGTCCGGAAATCCCTCTACGAGCAGTACTTC. It codes for CAWSVRKSLYEQYF.

The chain employs TRBV15 and TRBJ2-1, with D perhaps matching TRBD2 (5 bases). Germline V gives CDR1 LNHNV, CDR2 YYDKDF (reference sequence). Trimming shortened V by 8 bases and J by 9 bases, and 20 bases separated the two germline ends. This CDR3 comprises 14 residues. CDR3 in amino acids: CATAGLSYGGEQFF. CDR3 DNA: TGTGCCACCGCCGGCTTGAGTTACGGAGGTGAGCAGTTCTTC.

This sequence joins TRBV28 and TRBJ2-5, with D tentatively TRBD1 (6 bases). The CDR3 is 15 amino acids. The V end lost 6 bases, the J end lost 0 bases, and 14 bases lay between the germline ends. Germline lookup yields CDR1 MDHEN and CDR2 SYDVKM. The CDR3 nucleotides are TGTGCCAGCAGAACCGACCGGACAGACCAAGAGACCCAGTACTTC. Translated, it gives CASRTDRTDQETQYF.

CDR3 residues: CASSLWEDEQFF. CDR3 DNA: TGTGCCAGCAGTTTGTGGGAGGATGAGCAGTTCTTC. The chain combines TRBV28 with TRBJ2-1; D perhaps matches TRBD2 (6 bases). Germline V gene sequence: CDR1 MDHEN, CDR2 SYDVKM. This CDR3 has 12 amino acids. Trimming took off 3 bases at V and 8 bases at J, with 8 bases between the two ends.

This sequence joins TRBV19 and TRBJ1-2; 9 bases align to TRBD1. CDR3 size: 15 residues. Germline V CDR1 and CDR2: LNHDA, SQIVND (reference sequence). V trimming: 7 bases; J trimming: 5 bases; junction bases outside the gene matches: 11. The CDR3 sequence is CASNVGQGLKYGYTF. The DNA of the CDR3 is TGTGCCAGTAATGTAGGACAGGGGCTGAAGTATGGCTACACCTTC. The whole variable domain, filled in from reference TRBV19 and TRBJ1-2, reads DGGITQSPKYLFRKEGQNVTLSCEQNLNHDAMYWYRQDPGQGLRLIYYSQIVNDFQKGDIAEGYSVSREKKESFPLTVTSAQKNPTAFYLCASNVGQGLKYGYTFGSGTRLTVV.

The chain carries TRBV19 and TRBJ2-2; D gene uncertain. Germline assignment: CDR1 LNHDA and CDR2 SQIVND (reference sequence). This CDR3 comprises 15 residues. The V and J ends lost 0 bases and 1 base respectively, with 6 bases between them. For the CDR3, the DNA is TGTGCCAGTAGTATAGATCTGGGGAACACCGGGGAGCTGTTTTTT. Residues: CASSIDLGNTGELFF. Full variable domain (remainder filled in from reference TRBV19 and TRBJ2-2): DGGITQSPKYLFRKEGQNVTLSCEQNLNHDAMYWYRQDPGQGLRLIYYSQIVNDFQKGDIAEGYSVSREKKESFPLTVTSAQKNPTAFYLCASSIDLGNTGELFFGEGSRLTVL.

J is TRBJ1-1 and V is TRBV2, with D tentatively TRBD1 (6 bases). Germline V lookup: CDR1 SNHLY, CDR2 FYNNEI. The V end lost 2 bases, the J end lost 6 bases, and 13 bases lay between the germline ends. The CDR3 runs 14 residues. The CDR3 region has the DNA TGTGCCAGCAGTGAACGGGGGGGGGCCCCTGAAGCTTTCTTT. Amino acids: CASSERGGAPEAFF.

This clone was recorded a few times. This chain uses TRBV29-1 with TRBJ1-2, with no clear D. CDR1 and CDR2 from the germline V gene are SQVTM and ANQGSEA. Trimming shortened V by 7 bases and J by 8 bases, and 14 bases separated the two germline ends. This CDR3 comprises 11 residues. The CDR3, as DNA: TGCAGCGCGATTCAGGTTTCGGGCTACACCTTC. Translated: CSAIQVSGYTF.

The chain uses TRBV28 and TRBJ1-1; D may be TRBD1 (6 bases). CDR3 length: 13 amino acids. Trimming left V 6 bases short and J 1 base short, with 9 bases between. Germline CDR1 is MDHEN and CDR2 is SYDVKM. The CDR3 DNA follows: TGTGCCAGCAGGCACAGGGAGAACACTGAAGCTTTCTTT. This sequence encodes CASRHRENTEAFF.

The CDR3 nucleotides read TGCGCCAGCAGCCACCGACTAAAAGAGGAGCAGTATTTT. Protein product: CASSHRLKEEQYF. The V and J genes are TRBV4-3 and TRBJ2-3; tentative D call: TRBD2 (5 bases). The germline CDR1 and CDR2 sequences are LGHNA and YSLEER. The ends were cut back, 3 bases at V and 11 bases at J, with 15 bases in the middle. CDR3 length: 13 residues.

This chain links TRBV5-5 with TRBJ2-7; D may match TRBD1 or TRBD2 (5 bases each). The CDR3 sequence is 16 residues long. Germline V gene lookup returns CDR1 SGHKS and CDR2 YYEKEE (reference sequence). Between the trimmed V and J ends, which lost 0 bases and 5 bases, there was a span of 18 bases. CDR3 sequence: CASSLGFGAVGDEQYF. In nucleotides, the CDR3 is TGTGCCAGCAGCTTGGGATTCGGGGCCGTAGGAGACGAGCAGTACTTC.

The DNA of the CDR3 is TGTGCCAGCAGCCAAGCATCCTTAGCGGGAGTGGGGTACAATGAGCAGTTCTTC. This encodes CASSQASLAGVGYNEQFF. The chain employs TRBV4-2 and TRBJ2-1; TRBD2 matches 9 bases. V dropped 1 base and J dropped 4; count of bases not matched to a gene: 11. Germline loops: CDR1 LGHNA, CDR2 YNFKEQ. The CDR3 length is 18 residues.

This clone was seen just once. The rearrangement joins TRBV4-1 to TRBJ2-7, with 10 bases identical to TRBD2. The CDR3 runs to 17 residues. V lost 1 base, J lost 3 bases, and 9 bases stayed unmatched. CDR1 and CDR2 from the germline V gene are MGHRA and YSYEKL. CDR3 residues: CASSQVSGPSGSYEQYF. As DNA, the CDR3 is TGCGCCAGCAGCCAAGTCTCCGGTCCTAGCGGGAGCTACGAGCAGTACTTC.